Here is one T cell receptor (beta chain) with its context. The entry originates in a study of blood T cell repertoires in COVID-19. Study-level background: There were acute and convalescent COVID-19 samples, and they came from the United States, Italy and Spain. The analysed material was cDNA or gDNA that came from T cells, B-cell-depleted T cells, or PBMCs.

Study processing details: Cell counts per sample came from amplifying reference gene primers. Sequenced by immunoSEQ multiplex PCR; TCRdb stores in-frame clones only, minus some. V, J and clone size were drawn from that table, and D and trimming were deduced from the DNA. The sample consists of fewer than 250,000 clones, about four fifths of them appearing once. This CDR3 comprises 15 residues. With 2 bases clipped from V and 5 bases from J, the junction kept 4 bases outside the gene matches. CDR1 and CDR2 (germline): MNHEY, SVGAGI. The chain employs TRBV6-5 and TRBJ2-2; 8 nucleotides align to TRBD2. Sequencing used peripheral blood. The TCR was taken from a woman aged 80 or over with acute or convalescent COVID-19. The CDR3 region has the DNA TGTGCCAGCAGTTACAGCGGGAGAGAAACCGGGGAGCTGTTTTTT. It codes for CASSYSGRETGELFF.